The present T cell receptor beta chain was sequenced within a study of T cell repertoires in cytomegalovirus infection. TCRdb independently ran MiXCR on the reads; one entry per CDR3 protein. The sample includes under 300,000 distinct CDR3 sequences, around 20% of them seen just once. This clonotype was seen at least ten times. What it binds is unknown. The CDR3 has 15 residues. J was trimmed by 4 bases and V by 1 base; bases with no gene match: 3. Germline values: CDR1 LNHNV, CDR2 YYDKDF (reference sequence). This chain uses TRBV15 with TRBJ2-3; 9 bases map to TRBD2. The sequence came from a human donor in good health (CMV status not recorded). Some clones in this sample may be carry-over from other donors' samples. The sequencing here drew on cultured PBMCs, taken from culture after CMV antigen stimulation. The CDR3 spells CATSRGGGRADTQYF. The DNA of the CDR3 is TGTGCCACCAGCAGAGGTGGCGGGAGGGCAGATACGCAGTATTTT.